The present T cell receptor (beta chain) was sequenced within a study of PD-1 blockade in classical Hodgkin lymphoma (dated by TCRdb to between 2020 and 2021). Describing the broader study: Nivolumab dosing was 3 mg/kg intravenously every 2 weeks, continuing until either disease progression or unacceptable toxicity. The study used CyTOF and TCR beta sequencing to define a peripheral blood immune signature of response to PD-1 blockade in classical Hodgkin lymphoma.

What the study reported, not specific to this receptor: CD4+ but not CD8+ TCR diversity rose significantly by C4D1 (p=0.0027 vs p=0.16), most apparent in complete responders (p=0.02). The study covered only a single clinical trial cohort, and the causes of the repertoire differences, possibly disease activity or prior therapy, were still not defined. Baseline TCR diversity was reported as lower in newly diagnosed patients than in healthy donors, and lower still in relapsed/refractory patients. Trial patients with a complete response had baseline diversity similar to that of newly diagnosed patients, while partial responders and progressors had significantly lower diversity. Patients starting nivolumab less than 1 year after ASCT had lower diversity and were excluded from later analyses to avoid confounding by immune reconstitution.

For this clone: Its antigen has not been determined. Per-nucleotide qualities are absent, and no much larger clonotype sits a single base away.

This specimen's time point label, per the study, means: cycle 1 day 1 (C1D1), immediately before nivolumab initiation. All trial patients had relapsed after autologous stem cell transplantation, with cohorts A, B and C differing in prior brentuximab vedotin exposure. A total of under 70 patients with relapsed/refractory classical Hodgkin lymphoma made up the trial cohort, and each patient's best overall response was complete response, partial response or progressive disease. In the multi-cohort phase II CheckMate 205 trial, trial patients received single-agent nivolumab. An independent review committee assessed best overall response by applying the 2007 International Working Group response criteria. PBMCs from the trial were collected at three points: immediately before nivolumab initiation (C1D1), and during therapy at cycle 2 day 1 and cycle 4 day 1. Peripheral blood was collected in 8 mL Vacutainer Cell Preparation Tubes, from which PBMCs were isolated by centrifugation and then cryopreserved.

The Qiagen DNeasy kit was used to extract genomic DNA from unsorted PBMCs and from the negatively selected CD4+ and CD8+ fractions. TCR beta CDR3 regions were amplified by immunoSEQ multiplex PCR using primers annealing to V and J segments. A synthetic immune receptor repertoire was used to minimize amplification bias, and any remaining bias was removed computationally after sequencing. Processing in the source paper ran as follows. Custom Python scripts were used to quantify repertoire diversity as the Shannon entropy index. Unsorted, CD4+ and CD8+ repertoires were examined separately, except in combined analyses, for which CD4+ and CD8+ sequences were merged in silico. Clonal expansion was defined as at least a 2-fold frequency increase after treatment relative to C1D1, with a pseudocount of 0.5 for undetected baseline clones. Clones with 0 or 1 copy at C1D1 were defined as singleton clones, while clones with 2 or more copies were defined as non-singleton clones. Clones expanded in unsorted samples were assigned a CD4+, CD8+ or unknown annotation through matching of protein sequences in sorted samples from the same patient. Wilcoxon tests on paired samples were used to test diversity changes from C1D1 to C4D1. TCRdb holds this immuneACCESS table with in-frame rearrangements only. Some clones are missing; in checked studies, unresolved V genes explain under half, and the rest has no known cause. The DNA gave D and trimming, while V, J and clone size come from that table. The sample has approximately 46,000 clones on record, about three quarters of them singletons. The biggest ten clones account for approximately 11% of the sample.

CDR3 length: 16 amino acids, cysteine to phenylalanine. Only the CDR3 DNA stays, 48 bases, in frame from base 1. V loses 5 bases at its end and J loses 8 bases; junction bases beyond the gene matches: 17. From the germline V gene (reference sequence), CDR1 is SGHNT and CDR2 is YYREEE. Recombination joined TRBV5-4 with TRBJ1-2; the junction holds 8 bases that match TRBD1. Sequenced here: peripheral blood mononuclear cells (PBMCs), sampled at baseline. This clonotype was obtained from a human donor with classical Hodgkin lymphoma. The CDR3 here reads CASRPTPGQVTRGYTF. At the DNA level, the sequence is TGTGCCAGCAGACCTACCCCGGGACAGGTAACGAGAGGCTACACCTTC.